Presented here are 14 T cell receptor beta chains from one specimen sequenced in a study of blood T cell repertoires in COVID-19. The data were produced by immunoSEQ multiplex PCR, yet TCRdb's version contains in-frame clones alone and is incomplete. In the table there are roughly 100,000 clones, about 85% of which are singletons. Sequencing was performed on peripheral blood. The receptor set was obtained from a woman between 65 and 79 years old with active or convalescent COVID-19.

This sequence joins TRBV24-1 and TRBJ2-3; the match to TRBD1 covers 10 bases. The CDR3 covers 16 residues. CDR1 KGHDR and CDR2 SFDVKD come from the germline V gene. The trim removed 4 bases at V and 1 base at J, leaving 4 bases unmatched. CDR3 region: CATSDSGTGGTDTQYF. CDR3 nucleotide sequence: TGTGCCACCAGTGACTCCGGGACAGGGGGCACAGATACGCAGTATTTT.

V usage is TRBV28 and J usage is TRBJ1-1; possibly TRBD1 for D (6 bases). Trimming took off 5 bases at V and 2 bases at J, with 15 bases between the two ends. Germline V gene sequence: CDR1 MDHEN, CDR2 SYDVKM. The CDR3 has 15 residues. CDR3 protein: CASSPSGDLNTEAFF. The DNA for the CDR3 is TGTGCCAGCAGTCCGTCAGGGGACCTCAACACTGAAGCTTTCTTT.

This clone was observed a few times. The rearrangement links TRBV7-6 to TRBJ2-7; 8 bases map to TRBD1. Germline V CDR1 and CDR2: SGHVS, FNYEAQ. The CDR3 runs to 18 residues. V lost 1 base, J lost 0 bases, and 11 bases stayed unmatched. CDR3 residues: CASSLERDRSLPSYEQYF. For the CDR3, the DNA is TGTGCCAGCAGCTTAGAGAGGGACAGGTCCCTTCCCTCCTACGAGCAGTACTTC.

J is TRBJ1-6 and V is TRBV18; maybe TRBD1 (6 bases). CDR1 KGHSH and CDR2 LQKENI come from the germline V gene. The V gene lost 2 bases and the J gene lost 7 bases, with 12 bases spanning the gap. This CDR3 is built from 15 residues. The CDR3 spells CASSPGQLQNSPLHF. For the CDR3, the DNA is TGTGCCAGCTCACCAGGACAGCTTCAGAATTCACCCCTCCACTTT.

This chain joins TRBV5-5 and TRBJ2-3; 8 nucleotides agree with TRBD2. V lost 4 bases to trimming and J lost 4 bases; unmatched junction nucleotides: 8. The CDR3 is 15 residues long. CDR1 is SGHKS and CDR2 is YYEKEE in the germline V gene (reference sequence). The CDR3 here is CASSRSGSQADTQYF. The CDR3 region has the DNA TGTGCCAGCAGCCGGAGCGGGAGTCAGGCAGATACGCAGTATTTT.

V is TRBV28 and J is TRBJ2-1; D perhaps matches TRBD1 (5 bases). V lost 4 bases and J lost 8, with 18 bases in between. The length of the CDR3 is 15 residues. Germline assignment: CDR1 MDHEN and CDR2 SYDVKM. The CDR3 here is CASSSPGYNADEQFF. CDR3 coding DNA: TGTGCCAGCAGTTCGCCAGGGTATAATGCCGATGAGCAGTTCTTC.

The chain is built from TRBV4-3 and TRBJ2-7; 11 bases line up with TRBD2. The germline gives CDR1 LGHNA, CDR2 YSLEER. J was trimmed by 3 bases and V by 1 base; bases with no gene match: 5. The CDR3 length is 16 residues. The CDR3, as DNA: TGCGCCAGCAGCCAAGTAGCGGGAGGGCTTCTCTACGAGCAGTACTTC. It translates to CASSQVAGGLLYEQYF.

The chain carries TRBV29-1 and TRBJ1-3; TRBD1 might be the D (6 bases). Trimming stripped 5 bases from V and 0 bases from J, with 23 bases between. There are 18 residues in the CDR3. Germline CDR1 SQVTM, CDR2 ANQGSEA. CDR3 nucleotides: TGCAGCGTTTGGACAGACCACAATTTCGGGGTCTCTGGAAACACCATATATTTT. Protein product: CSVWTDHNFGVSGNTIYF. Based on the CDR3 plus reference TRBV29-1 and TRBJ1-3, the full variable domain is SAVISQKPSRDICQRGTSLTIQCQVDSQVTMMFWYRQQPGQSLTLIATANQGSEATYESGFVIDKFPISRPNLTFSTLTVSNMSPEDSSIYLCSVWTDHNFGVSGNTIYFGEGSWLTVV.

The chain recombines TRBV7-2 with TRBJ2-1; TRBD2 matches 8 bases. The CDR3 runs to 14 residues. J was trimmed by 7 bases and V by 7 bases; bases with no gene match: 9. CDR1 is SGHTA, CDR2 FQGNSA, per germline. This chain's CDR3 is CASIHGGASNEQFF. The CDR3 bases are TGTGCCAGCATCCACGGGGGGGCCTCTAATGAGCAGTTCTTC. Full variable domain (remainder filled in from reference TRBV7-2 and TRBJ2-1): GAGVSQSPSNKVTEKGKDVELRCDPISGHTALYWYRQSLGQGLEFLIYFQGNSAPDKSGLPSDRFSAERTGGSVSTLTIQRTQQEDSAVYLCASIHGGASNEQFFGPGTRLTVL.

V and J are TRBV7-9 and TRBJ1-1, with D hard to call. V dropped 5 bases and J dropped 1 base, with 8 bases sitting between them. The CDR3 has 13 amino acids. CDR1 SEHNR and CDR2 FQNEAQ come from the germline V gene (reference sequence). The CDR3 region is CASSRQENTEAFF. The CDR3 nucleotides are TGTGCCAGCAGCCGTCAGGAGAACACTGAAGCTTTCTTT.

CDR3 DNA: TGCGCCAGCAGCCCCGGGGGACAGGGGGGCACTGAAGCTTTCTTT. It translates to CASSPGGQGGTEAFF. The J gene is TRBJ1-1, the V gene TRBV5-1; the match to TRBD1 covers 11 bases. Per germline, CDR1 SGHRS and CDR2 YFSETQ. This CDR3 has 15 amino acids. Trimming removed 4 bases from V and 4 bases from J; junction bases left unmatched: 6.

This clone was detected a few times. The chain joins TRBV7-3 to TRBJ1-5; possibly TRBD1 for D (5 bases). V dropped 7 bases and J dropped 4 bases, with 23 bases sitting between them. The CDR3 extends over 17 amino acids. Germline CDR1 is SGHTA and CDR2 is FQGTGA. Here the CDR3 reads CASTLGNGASPNQPQHF. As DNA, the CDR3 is TGTGCCAGCACCCTAGGCAATGGGGCATCACCGAATCAGCCCCAGCATTTT.

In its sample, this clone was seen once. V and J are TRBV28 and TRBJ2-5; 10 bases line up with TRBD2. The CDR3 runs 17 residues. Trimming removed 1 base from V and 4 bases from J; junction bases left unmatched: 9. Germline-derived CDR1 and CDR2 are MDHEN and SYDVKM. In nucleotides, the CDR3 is TGTGCCAGCAGTTTATATCGGCTAGCGGGAGTAGCAGAGACCCAGTACTTC. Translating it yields CASSLYRLAGVAETQYF.

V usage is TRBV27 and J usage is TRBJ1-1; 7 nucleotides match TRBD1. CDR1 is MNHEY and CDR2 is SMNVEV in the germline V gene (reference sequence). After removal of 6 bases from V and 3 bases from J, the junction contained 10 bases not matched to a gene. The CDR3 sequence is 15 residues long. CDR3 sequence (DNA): TGTGCCAGCAGCGAAGTTGACAGGGCGGACACTGAAGCTTTCTTT. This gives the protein CASSEVDRADTEAFF.